These T cell receptor beta chains were read from a single sample in a study of CD8+ T cells in alopecia areata. Assay: immunoSEQ multiplex PCR; the TCRdb copy retains only in-frame clones and omits some. The data show about 190,000 clones, 45% to 75% seen once. Sequences were derived from CD4+ T cells sorted from blood, sampled at week 4, from a patient treated with tofacitinib. These receptor sequences come from a human donor with alopecia areata. Each CDR3 is given with its conserved first and last residue. D genes are given only for firm matches. Not every row has a clone size; where given, it reads once, few, many or a size class.

11,few,TRBV20-1,.,CSATSNYGYTF
11,.,TRBV30,.,CAWSQDKTIYF
12,.,TRBV29-1,.,CSAETSYNEQFF
13,.,TRBV7-9,TRBD1,CASSLQGAGELFF
14,few,TRBV15,.,CATSFRQDYQPQHF
16,.,TRBV5-4,.,CASSLDQGLSRNIQYF
16,.,TRBV5-1,TRBD1,CASSLFGTGNTGELFF
14,.,TRBV25-1,.,CASSDPGFTDTQYF
13,.,TRBV9,.,CASSPLGDTEAFF
18,.,TRBV7-2,TRBD2,CASSLPRRAGGSSYEQYF
13,.,TRBV29-1,TRBD1,CSVAGTGGQPQHF
13,.,TRBV29-1,.,CSVEATANTEAFF
14,.,TRBV6-5,.,CASRLGGTDYGYTF
17,.,TRBV27,TRBD2,CASSPRRTSGSLTEQYF
14,few,TRBV14,.,CASSPTGPSYEQYF
11,.,TRBV7-2,.,CASSQGDEQFF
18,many,TRBV14,TRBD2,CASSQEGLAGPYQETQYF
16,.,TRBV7-2,.,CASSLVRTSSYNEQFF
10,few,TRBV29-1,.,CSVTEAEAFF
15,few,TRBV23-1,.,CASSHFQGLWQPQHF
13,few,TRBV5-1,.,CASSGGWRTEAFF
12,few,TRBV29-1,.,CSVRPEVDTQYF
14,.,TRBV6-5,.,CASRGDPKTDTQYF
18,.,TRBV4-3,TRBD2,CASSQDVGTSGGGNIQYF
14,.,TRBV30,.,CAWRGPRWTDTQYF
14,once,TRBV23-1,TRBD2,CASSRAGGYNEQFF
13,few,TRBV28,.,CASSNTGRDEQYF
13,.,TRBV29-1,.,CSVGVGSRYEQYF
12,few,TRBV29-1,.,CSVKGGAYGYTF
15,.,TRBV2,.,CASSGSGVGRNEQFF
13,once,TRBV9,.,CASSYPGTDTQYF
16,.,TRBV4-1,.,CASSQRAVPSTDTQYF
13,.,TRBV29-1,.,CSAGGRNTGELFF
13,.,TRBV29-1,.,CSVGKGAGNTIYF
15,few,TRBV5-1,TRBD1,CASSPQGQGRGGYTF
15,.,TRBV29-1,TRBD2,CSVQSGRTTLETQYF
16,.,TRBV7-2,TRBD2,CASSLEGTSGSYEQFF
13,once,TRBV30,TRBD2,CAWSVSGGETQYF
14,once,TRBV5-1,.,CASSPSVQGYEQYF
13,few,TRBV30,.,CAWSVGGNQPQHF
13,.,TRBV29-1,.,CSVATRPNTEAFF
13,few,TRBV5-4,.,CASSSVQEGEQYF
14,.,TRBV11-2,.,CASSLPAPRYEQFF
14,.,TRBV4-1,.,CASSLRDGNYEQYF
17,.,TRBV30,TRBD2,CAWSVPSGRAGANVLTF
12,.,TRBV29-1,.,CSVGAGSQPQHF
11,few,TRBV29-1,.,CSVGSVDTQYF
13,.,TRBV2,.,CASSEHGARGYTF
13,.,TRBV7-2,.,CASGRGRRDEQFF
16,.,TRBV30,.,CAWSVRSLANTGELFF
15,.,TRBV30,TRBD2,CAWSRASGAYNEQFF
16,.,TRBV30,.,CAWSVPRAAGANVLTF
15,.,TRBV10-3,TRBD2,CAISAGTSGGLGQYF
16,.,TRBV30,TRBD1,CAWSPKSGQVNQPQHF